This T cell receptor (beta chain) was obtained from a study of cytomegalovirus exposure and HLA in healthy donors. Notes on the study in general: Presence/absence analysis assumed near-uniform sequencing depth across donors.

In regard to this clone: No antigen is known for it.

Amplification used 60 Vbeta primers and 13 Jbeta primers. Sequenced by immunoSEQ multiplex PCR; TCRdb stores in-frame clones only, minus some. The table lists around 80,000 clones, about three quarters of them singletons. The TCR was taken from a man aged 35-49 years in good health and CMV-seronegative. The sequenced sample consisted of PBMCs.

The CDR3 DNA reads as TGTGCCAGCAGCTTAGATGACCGGCGGGCTTTCTTT. It encodes CASSLDDRRAFF. V is TRBV7-9 and J is TRBJ1-1; D is uncertain. V dropped 1 base and J dropped 11 bases, with 11 bases sitting between them. The V gene's germline CDR1 is SEHNR and CDR2 FQNEAQ (reference sequence). The CDR3 spans 12 residues.